What follows are 15 T cell receptor beta chains derived from one specimen sequenced in a study of blood T cell repertoires in COVID-19. Libraries were prepared by immunoSEQ multiplex PCR; TCRdb keeps only in-frame clonotypes and omits some of them. The table lists around 63,000 clones, 70% to 90% of them singletons. Sequenced sample: peripheral blood. The source of these receptors is a man in his 60s with acute or convalescent COVID-19.

Here the CDR3 reads CASTPGGFYGYTF. In DNA, the CDR3 is TGTGCCAGCACCCCAGGGGGTTTCTATGGCTACACCTTC. J is TRBJ1-2 and V is TRBV7-2; 7 bases agree with TRBD1. The J segment lost 4 bases and the V segment lost 7 bases, leaving 6 bases of the junction unmatched. CDR3 length: 13 residues. Germline V gene data show CDR1 as SGHTA and CDR2 as FQGNSA.

This sequence joins TRBV5-5 and TRBJ1-6; 8 positions match TRBD1. The CDR3 has 14 residues. V shed 3 bases, J shed 8 bases, and the junction held 4 bases outside the gene matches. Germline V CDR1 and CDR2: SGHKS, YYEKEE (reference sequence). In nucleotides, the CDR3 is TGTGCCAGCAGCTCCCCAGGGGGCGATTCACCCCTCCACTTT. Protein sequence: CASSSPGGDSPLHF.

This clone occurred a few times. The V call is TRBV13, the J call TRBJ2-7, with 8 bases aligning to TRBD1. CDR3 length equals 17 residues. From germline, CDR1 is PRHDT and CDR2 FYEKMQ (reference sequence). Trimming at V came to 4 bases and at J to 2 bases, leaving 13 bases not matched to a gene. CDR3 sequence reads: CASSWGTAWDRTYEQYF. In DNA, the CDR3 is TGTGCCAGCAGCTGGGGGACGGCCTGGGACAGGACCTACGAGCAGTACTTC.

The chain uses TRBV28 and TRBJ2-3; 9 nucleotides align to TRBD2. The CDR3 covers 16 residues. Losses at the gene ends were 4 bases for V and 6 bases for J; bases not matched to a gene: 11. CDR1 and CDR2 from the germline V gene are MDHEN and SYDVKM. CDR3: CASSSTSGEERDTQYF. CDR3 in DNA: TGTGCCAGCAGTTCGACTAGCGGCGAGGAGAGGGATACGCAGTATTTT.

In DNA, the CDR3 is TGTGCCAGCAGTGTTAGCGGGGAGACCCAGTACTTC. Encoded protein: CASSVSGETQYF. This rearrangement joins TRBV12-3 or TRBV12-4 to TRBJ2-5, with 7 bases fitting TRBD2. CDR3 length equals 12 residues. Trimming removed 5 bases from V and 5 bases from J; junction bases left unmatched: 2.

The rearrangement joins TRBV6-1 to TRBJ1-1; D is possibly TRBD1 (6 bases). V was clipped by 3 bases and J by 3 bases, with 14 bases between them. Germline-derived CDR1 and CDR2 are MNHNS and SASEGT. CDR3 size: 15 residues. The CDR3 loop is CASSDLPGGDTEAFF. The CDR3 DNA is TGTGCCAGCAGTGACCTCCCGGGGGGCGACACTGAAGCTTTCTTT.

The V gene is TRBV4-2, the J gene TRBJ2-7; 7 bases fit TRBD2. CDR1 is LGHNA, CDR2 YNFKEQ, per germline. V shed 0 bases, J shed 3 bases, and the junction held 5 bases outside the gene matches. The CDR3 is made up of 15 amino acids. The CDR3 DNA is TGTGCCAGCAGCCAAGATGTCGCGGGAGACTACGAGCAGTACTTC. Encoded protein: CASSQDVAGDYEQYF.

This chain connects TRBV11-2 to TRBJ1-6; TRBD1 aligns across 7 bases. The CDR3 extends over 16 amino acids. The J segment lost 9 bases and the V segment lost 2 bases, leaving 10 bases of the junction unmatched. Germline CDR1 SGHAT, CDR2 FQNNGV. Here the CDR3 reads CASSLNLGWTGSPLHF. The CDR3 DNA reads as TGTGCCAGCAGCTTAAACCTGGGATGGACAGGTTCACCCCTCCACTTT.

The chain couples TRBV15 to TRBJ2-6; D remains unclear. Germline V gene data show CDR1 as LNHNV and CDR2 as YYDKDF (reference sequence). The CDR3 runs to 15 residues. V was pared by 1 base and J by 0 bases, with 4 bases between. The CDR3 DNA follows: TGTGCCACCAGCAGAGCGGGCTCTGGGGCCAACGTCCTGACTTTC. Translation gives CATSRAGSGANVLTF.

The chain combines TRBV5-6 with TRBJ2-3; D unclear. Trimming took off 2 bases at V and 1 base at J, with 8 bases between the two ends. CDR1 and CDR2 (germline): SGHDT, YYEEEE. The CDR3 totals 14 residues. The CDR3 DNA is TGTGCCAGCAGCTTCAGTGATCGCACAGATACGCAGTATTTT. Protein product: CASSFSDRTDTQYF. The entire variable domain, with the rest obtained from reference TRBV5-6 and TRBJ2-3, is as follows: DAGVTQSPTHLIKTRGQQVTLRCSPKSGHDTVSWYQQALGQGPQFIFQYYEEEERQRGNFPDRFSGHQFPNYSSELNVNALLLGDSALYLCASSFSDRTDTQYFGPGTRLTVL.

The chain is built from TRBV5-8 and TRBJ2-7; unclear D gene. Germline lookup yields CDR1 SGHTS and CDR2 YDEGEE. The CDR3 length is 11 residues. The V gene lost 5 bases and the J gene lost 2 bases, with 5 bases spanning the gap. CDR3 bases: TGTGCCAGCAGTTACACCTACGAGCAGTACTTC. Translation: CASSYTYEQYF.

The J gene is TRBJ2-5, the V gene TRBV3-1 (or the pseudogene TRBV3-2); D perhaps matches TRBD2 (6 bases). V gave up 9 bases and J gave up 7 bases, with 18 bases separating them. Germline CDR1 LGHDT, CDR2 YNNKEL (reference sequence). This CDR3 comprises 13 residues. The DNA for the CDR3 is TGTGCCAGTATCCGGAGGGATAAGGGGACCCAGTACTTC. Its protein product is CASIRRDKGTQYF.

This clone appeared a few times. The chain joins TRBV29-1 to TRBJ1-5; no definite D call. The CDR3 is 13 amino acids. CDR1 and CDR2 (germline): SQVTM, ANQGSEA. Deletions cut 4 bases from V and 0 bases from J, with 7 bases between. The CDR3 spells CSVVQNSNQPQHF. CDR3 bases: TGCAGCGTTGTCCAGAATAGCAATCAGCCCCAGCATTTT.

The chain uses TRBV12-3 or TRBV12-4 and TRBJ2-5, with D possibly being TRBD2 (5 bases). Trimming removed 6 bases from V and 4 bases from J, with 12 bases in between. The CDR3 loop spans 13 amino acids. CDR3 DNA: TGTGCCAGCAGCCGCGGGCTAGGAGAGACCCAGTACTTC. Translated: CASSRGLGETQYF.

The CDR3 is CASKPSGANVLTF. As DNA, the CDR3 is TGTGCCAGTAAGCCCTCTGGGGCCAACGTCCTGACTTTC. The chain uses TRBV6-6 and TRBJ2-6; D not certain. In germline, CDR1 is MNHNY, CDR2 SVGAGI (reference sequence). CDR3 size: 13 residues. V lost 9 bases and J 0 bases, leaving 6 bases between the germline ends.